The next 30 T cell receptor beta chains were all read from a single sample in a study of PD-L1 blockade in urothelial cancer. Measured with immunoSEQ multiplex PCR; TCRdb has only the in-frame clones, and not every one. Of about 130,000 clones detected, 86% appear once; the ten largest clones hold roughly 2.4%. Noted time point: peripheral blood 6 weeks after treatment start. The source was PBMCs, collected around atezolizumab (anti-PD-L1) treatment. These TCRs come from a man between 50 and 59 years old with urothelial cancer.

The rearrangement uses TRBV5-6 and TRBJ2-5, with D possibly TRBD2 on 7 matching bases. This CDR3 spans 15 amino acids. Germline CDR1 reads SGHDT; CDR2 reads YYEEEE. The V end was cut by 4 bases, the J end by 2 bases, with 15 bases between. CDR3 DNA sequence: TGTGCCAGCAGCATACCAGGGGAGGGGCAAGAGACCCAGTACTTC. Translation gives CASSIPGEGQETQYF.

The DNA for the CDR3 is TGCGCCAGCAGCGCCTACGGGACAAACACAGATACGCAGTATTTT. Translation gives CASSAYGTNTDTQYF. The genes are TRBV4-1 and TRBJ2-3; weak D call: TRBD1 (6 bases). V gave up 5 bases and J gave up 2 bases, with 14 bases separating them. Germline CDR1 is MGHRA and CDR2 is YSYEKL. The CDR3 length is 15 residues.

The chain carries TRBV5-6 and TRBJ2-2; perhaps TRBD1 as D (7 bases). Germline lookup yields CDR1 SGHDT and CDR2 YYEEEE. The CDR3 is made up of 14 amino acids. The V end lost 2 bases, the J end lost 6 bases, and 11 bases lay between the germline ends. CDR3 in DNA: TGTGCCAGCAGCTTCGACAGGGAGGCCGGGGAGCTGTTTTTT. It specifies CASSFDREAGELFF.

The chain couples TRBV6-6 to TRBJ2-7; no definite D call. Between the trimmed V and J ends, which lost 5 bases and 3 bases, there was a span of 5 bases. Germline-derived CDR1 and CDR2 are MNHNY and SVGAGI (reference sequence). This CDR3 contains 11 residues. Here the CDR3 DNA reads TGTGCCAGCAGTCCCTACTACGAGCAGTACTTC. Translating it yields CASSPYYEQYF.

The genes are TRBV7-2 and TRBJ2-5; TRBD1 matches at 8 bases. From germline, CDR1 is SGHTA and CDR2 FQGNSA. The CDR3 spans 13 residues. After removal of 5 bases from V and 5 bases from J, the junction contained 4 bases not matched to a gene. The CDR3 DNA follows: TGTGCCAGCAGCCGGACAGGGTTCGAGACCCAGTACTTC. The encoded protein is CASSRTGFETQYF.

The chain's CDR3 is CASSPGQGADTQYF. CDR3 in DNA: TGTGCCAGCAGCCCGGGACAGGGGGCAGATACGCAGTATTTT. The rearrangement joins TRBV6-1 to TRBJ2-3; 11 bases align to TRBD1. The J segment lost 4 bases and the V segment lost 6 bases, leaving 3 bases of the junction unmatched. CDR1 and CDR2 (germline): MNHNS, SASEGT. The CDR3 extends over 14 amino acids.

J is TRBJ2-3 and V is TRBV27; 13 bases fit TRBD2. In germline, CDR1 is MNHEY, CDR2 SMNVEV (reference sequence). V shed 5 bases and J 4 bases; nucleotides not matched to a gene: 0. The length of the CDR3 is 14 residues. This CDR3 reads CASSGLAGADTQYF. The DNA for the CDR3 is TGTGCCAGCAGTGGACTAGCGGGAGCAGATACGCAGTATTTT.

The gene calls are TRBV27 and TRBJ1-1; perhaps TRBD1 as D (6 bases). The CDR3 is 15 residues long. Trimming removed 3 bases from V and 1 base from J, with 12 bases in between. Germline V gene lookup returns CDR1 MNHEY and CDR2 SMNVEV (reference sequence). This CDR3 reads CASSFVGAANTEAFF. CDR3 DNA sequence: TGTGCCAGCAGTTTTGTGGGGGCAGCGAACACTGAAGCTTTCTTT.

The V call is TRBV5-1, the J call TRBJ1-1; D unclear. Germline lookup yields CDR1 SGHRS and CDR2 YFSETQ. Trimming took off 2 bases at V and 1 base at J, with 15 bases between the two ends. The CDR3 is 16 residues long. The CDR3 spells CASSFAPERWNTEAFF. As DNA, the CDR3 is TGCGCCAGCAGCTTTGCCCCCGAGCGATGGAACACTGAAGCTTTCTTT.

This CDR3 is CASRRTPSSGFYEQYF. CDR3 bases: TGTGCCAGCAGGAGAACCCCCTCTAGCGGGTTCTACGAGCAGTACTTC. The J gene is TRBJ2-7, the V gene TRBV7-8; 8 nucleotides match TRBD2. This CDR3 comprises 16 residues. With 6 bases clipped from V and 3 bases from J, the junction kept 13 bases outside the gene matches. Germline V gene data show CDR1 as SGHVS and CDR2 as FQNEAQ. Variable domain in full (rest from reference TRBV7-8 and TRBJ2-7): GAGVSQSPRYKVAKRGQDVALRCDPISGHVSLFWYQQALGQGPEFLTYFQNEAQLDKSGLPSDRFFAERPEGSVSTLKIQRTQQEDSAVYLCASRRTPSSGFYEQYFGPGTRLTVT.

This clone has only a few counts. The rearrangement joins TRBV2 to TRBJ1-5; D uncertain. Germline V gene sequence: CDR1 SNHLY, CDR2 FYNNEI. The ends were cut back, 5 bases at V and 5 bases at J, with 7 bases in the middle. The CDR3 runs 12 residues. CDR3 protein: CASSSFDQPQHF. In DNA form, the CDR3 reads TGTGCCAGCAGTTCCTTTGATCAGCCCCAGCATTTT. Full variable domain (outside the CDR3, taken from reference TRBV2 and TRBJ1-5): EPEVTQTPSHQVTQMGQEVILRCVPISNHLYFYWYRQILGQKVEFLVSFYNNEISEKSEIFDDQFSVERPDGSNFTLKIRSTKLEDSAMYFCASSSFDQPQHFGDGTRLSIL.

Here the CDR3 reads CASSYSYGLNSPLHF. CDR3 sequence (DNA): TGTGCCAGCAGTTACTCCTATGGGCTTAATTCACCCCTCCACTTT. The rearrangement joins TRBV6-6 to TRBJ1-6; the D is unclear. The CDR3 is 15 amino acids. CDR1 and CDR2 from the germline V gene are MNHNY and SVGAGI (reference sequence). V lost 0 bases and J 6 bases, leaving 9 bases between the germline ends.

This rearrangement joins TRBV6-6 to TRBJ1-2; 7 bases are shared with TRBD1. With 5 bases clipped from V and 8 bases from J, the junction kept 11 bases outside the gene matches. The CDR3 loop spans 14 amino acids. CDR1 and CDR2 from the germline V gene are MNHNY and SVGAGI (reference sequence). The CDR3: CASSRDSPSRGYTF. Written as DNA, the CDR3 is TGTGCCAGCAGTCGGGACAGCCCTTCCCGGGGCTACACCTTC.

The genes are TRBV28 and TRBJ2-7; 9 bases are shared with TRBD1. The CDR3 runs to 13 residues. Germline V lookup: CDR1 MDHEN, CDR2 SYDVKM. Losses at the gene ends were 6 bases for V and 5 bases for J; bases not matched to a gene: 5. CDR3 sequence reads: CASRTQGAHEQYF. CDR3 nucleotide sequence: TGTGCCAGCAGGACACAGGGGGCCCACGAGCAGTACTTC.

This chain's CDR3 is CASTEQENTEAFF. CDR3 sequence (DNA): TGTGCCAGCACCGAACAGGAGAACACTGAAGCTTTCTTT. The chain employs TRBV6-5 and TRBJ1-1; a weak D match, TRBD1 (5 bases). Per germline, CDR1 MNHEY and CDR2 SVGAGI. The CDR3 is 13 amino acids. V lost 7 bases and J lost 1, with 10 bases in between.

There are a few counts of this clone. The genes are TRBV28 and TRBJ2-7; the D is unclear. This CDR3 has 13 amino acids. The V gene's germline CDR1 is MDHEN and CDR2 SYDVKM. Trimming left V 4 bases short and J 3 bases short, with 10 bases between. The CDR3 reads CASSYGRHYEQYF. DNA of the CDR3: TGTGCCAGCAGTTACGGCAGGCACTACGAGCAGTACTTC.

This chain joins TRBV28 and TRBJ2-2; no clear D. With 2 bases removed from V and 3 bases from J, the gap between germline ends came to 7 bases. CDR3 length equals 14 residues. Germline CDR1 MDHEN, CDR2 SYDVKM. The CDR3 sequence: CASSLRGYTGELFF. CDR3 nucleotides: TGTGCCAGCAGTTTACGCGGCTACACCGGGGAGCTGTTTTTT.

The V gene is TRBV2, the J gene TRBJ1-5, with TRBD1 identical over 7 bases. The V gene end was trimmed by 5 bases and the J gene end by 0 bases; junction bases not matched to a gene: 1. Germline CDR1 SNHLY, CDR2 FYNNEI. The CDR3 covers 14 residues. The CDR3 coding sequence is TGTGCCAGCAGTACAGGGGATAGCAATCAGCCCCAGCATTTT. Its protein product is CASSTGDSNQPQHF. Full variable domain (missing parts from reference TRBV2 and TRBJ1-5): EPEVTQTPSHQVTQMGQEVILRCVPISNHLYFYWYRQILGQKVEFLVSFYNNEISEKSEIFDDQFSVERPDGSNFTLKIRSTKLEDSAMYFCASSTGDSNQPQHFGDGTRLSIL.

In its sample, this clone was seen once. This chain links TRBV28 with TRBJ2-3, with TRBD1 matching 9 bases. CDR1 is MDHEN, CDR2 SYDVKM, per germline. CDR3 length equals 19 residues. V was pared by 4 bases and J by 4 bases, with 18 bases of the junction left unmatched. The CDR3 loop is CASSSTSPGQGFAADTQYF. DNA for the CDR3: TGTGCCAGCAGTTCAACTAGTCCGGGACAGGGTTTCGCCGCAGATACGCAGTATTTT.

This chain joins TRBV6-5 and TRBJ2-1; 7 nucleotides align to TRBD2. With V trimmed by 6 bases and J by 1 base, 6 bases remained unmatched. Germline V lookup: CDR1 MNHEY, CDR2 SVGAGI. The CDR3 has 15 residues. The DNA of the CDR3 is TGTGCCAGCAGCGGTGGACTAGGGTCCTACAATGAGCAGTTCTTC. Protein: CASSGGLGSYNEQFF.

The rearrangement uses TRBV29-1 and TRBJ2-5; D perhaps matches TRBD2 (7 bases). Germline CDR1 and CDR2: SQVTM and ANQGSEA. Trimming removed 8 bases from V and 5 bases from J, with 15 bases in between. This CDR3 region has 12 residues. CDR3: CSCLGGGETQYF. The DNA for the CDR3 is TGCAGCTGCCTAGGGGGAGGGGAGACCCAGTACTTC.

The chain has TRBV30 and TRBJ1-2; perhaps TRBD1 as D (6 bases). CDR1 is GTSNPN and CDR2 is SVGIG in the germline V gene (reference sequence). The CDR3 runs to 14 residues. Trimming took off 2 bases at V and 2 bases at J, with 12 bases between the two ends. CDR3 loop: CAWSLSGTNYGYTF. The CDR3 region has the DNA TGTGCCTGGAGTTTATCCGGGACAAACTATGGCTACACCTTC.

This clone came up once. The J gene is TRBJ2-3, the V gene TRBV7-9, with D uncertain. V was trimmed by 3 bases and J by 2 bases, leaving 6 bases between them. Germline-derived CDR1 and CDR2 are SEHNR and FQNEAQ (reference sequence). The CDR3 covers 13 residues. The CDR3 is CASSFPVTDTQYF. The CDR3 nucleotides read TGTGCCAGCAGCTTTCCCGTCACAGATACGCAGTATTTT.

The V gene is TRBV2, the J gene TRBJ2-7; tentative D call: TRBD2 (5 bases). The CDR3 loop spans 16 amino acids. The V end lost 3 bases, the J end lost 2 bases, and 17 bases lay between the germline ends. CDR1 and CDR2 from the germline V gene are SNHLY and FYNNEI. As DNA, the CDR3 is TGTGCCAGCAGTGACTTGGGTATGGAGGCCACCTACGAGCAGTACTTC. Protein: CASSDLGMEATYEQYF.

The sample holds one count of this clone. CDR3 bases: TGTGCCAGCAGTGGGACAGGTTCGAACACCGGGGAGCTGTTTTTT. Protein product: CASSGTGSNTGELFF. This chain links TRBV2 with TRBJ2-2, with 7 bases fitting TRBD1. V gave up 4 bases and J gave up 0 bases; unmatched junction bases: 2. Germline V gene data show CDR1 as SNHLY and CDR2 as FYNNEI. The length of the CDR3 is 15 residues.

This clone occurred once. One end of the junction does not line up with germline, which may come from a read error. The V and J genes are TRBV7-7 and TRBJ2-1; a possible D gene is TRBD2 (6 bases). CDR3 length equals 14 residues. The germline CDR1 and CDR2 sequences are SSHAT and FNYEAQ (reference sequence). The CDR3 region has the DNA TGTGCTAGCAGCCCTAGCGCAACCTACAATGAGCAGTTCTTC. Its translation is CASSPSATYNEQFF.

The count of this clone is one. The CDR3 loop reads CASSTRLRTGTYEQYF. In DNA, the CDR3 is TGTGCCAGCAGCACTCGACTCCGGACAGGGACATACGAGCAGTACTTC. The V and J genes are TRBV5-5 and TRBJ2-7, with TRBD1 matching 8 bases. The V segment lost 4 bases and the J segment 4 bases; nucleotides outside the gene matches: 13. Germline-derived CDR1 and CDR2 are SGHKS and YYEKEE (reference sequence). The CDR3 runs 16 residues.

The V gene is TRBV2, the J gene TRBJ2-1, with TRBD2 as a possible D gene (6 bases). Germline-derived CDR1 and CDR2 are SNHLY and FYNNEI. V lost 5 bases and J 3 bases, leaving 14 bases between the germline ends. The CDR3 covers 15 residues. The CDR3 loop is CASSPFTGLYNEQFF. The CDR3, as DNA: TGTGCCAGCAGTCCCTTTACGGGACTCTACAATGAGCAGTTCTTC. Based on the CDR3 plus reference TRBV2 and TRBJ2-1, the full variable domain is EPEVTQTPSHQVTQMGQEVILRCVPISNHLYFYWYRQILGQKVEFLVSFYNNEISEKSEIFDDQFSVERPDGSNFTLKIRSTKLEDSAMYFCASSPFTGLYNEQFFGPGTRLTVL.

The rearrangement joins TRBV28 to TRBJ1-4; no reliable D call. The CDR3 runs to 14 residues. V was clipped by 3 bases and J by 1 base, with 6 bases between them. Germline V gene data show CDR1 as MDHEN and CDR2 as SYDVKM. CDR3 in amino acids: CASSFGGTNEKLFF. CDR3 bases: TGTGCCAGCAGTTTTGGAGGAACTAATGAAAAACTGTTTTTT.

The rearrangement links TRBV28 to TRBJ2-5; 8 bases line up with TRBD2. The trim removed 4 bases at V and 2 bases at J, leaving 6 bases unmatched. Germline values: CDR1 MDHEN, CDR2 SYDVKM. This CDR3 has 15 residues. Here the CDR3 reads CASSSQRERQETQYF. The CDR3 nucleotides read TGTGCCAGCAGTTCCCAGCGGGAGAGGCAAGAGACCCAGTACTTC.